The present TCR beta chain was sequenced within a study of shared T cell receptors in the human thymus. Measured with immunoSEQ multiplex PCR; TCRdb has only the in-frame clones, and not every one. Among approximately 580,000 clones, about four fifths were seen once, and the ten largest hold about 0.014%. This clone has just one count. Per germline, CDR1 SGHVS and CDR2 FQNEAQ. This CDR3 spans 19 amino acids. The trim removed 7 bases at V and 4 bases at J, leaving 22 bases unmatched. These records were also assigned to another study, of human thymus T cells. In that study: Corrective heart surgery yielded the resections from which the thymus tissue came.

This clonotype was sampled from a boy under two years old with a congenital heart defect. The chain is built from TRBV7-8 and TRBJ2-3; 8 nucleotides line up with TRBD2. Sequencing used thymocytes. The CDR3, as DNA: TGTGCCAGCACCTCAACGGCTACCCCGAGCGGGAGAGGGGCAGATACGCAGTATTTT. Encoded protein: CASTSTATPSGRGADTQYF.